This is a list of T cell receptor beta chains from one sample in a study of CD8 T cells in ankylosing spondylitis. From the 5' RACE reads, TCRdb called clonotypes with MiXCR, one entry per CDR3 protein. The sample includes more than 600,000 distinct CDR3 sequences, under 20% seen only once; the top ten take 19%. Source material: blood, either unsorted or a sorted T cell fraction (not recorded which). These TCRs come from a male donor with ankylosing spondylitis. CDR3s include the opening cysteine and the closing phenylalanine or tryptophan. Each record gives: J gene, D gene, V gene, clone size, CDR3 protein, CDR3 DNA. The D gene is left open where the match is weak. Clone size is not always given. Where it is, it says once, few, many or a class for expanded clones.

TRBJ1-2 - TRBV7-9 few CASSLVEDYGYTF TGTGCCAGCAGCTTGGTGGAGGACTATGGCTACACCTTC
TRBJ2-7 - TRBV7-8 - CASSPQSLGGNEQYF TGTGCCAGCAGCCCACAATCGCTTGGGGGCAACGAGCAGTACTTC
TRBJ1-5 TRBD1 TRBV28 few CASRLQGGQPQHF TGTGCCAGCAGGCTCCAGGGGGGTCAGCCCCAGCATTTT
TRBJ2-2 - TRBV11-2 - CASSLGRGTAGTSGELFF TGTGCCAGCAGCTTAGGTCGGGGGACCGCCGGGACCTCCGGGGAGCTGTTTTTT
TRBJ2-5 - TRBV3-1 - CASQNRGSEETQYF TGTGCCAGCCAAAACCGGGGCTCCGAGGAGACCCAGTACTTC
TRBJ1-2 TRBD1 TRBV9 - CASSPRDRTDYGYTF TGTGCCAGCAGCCCCCGGGACAGGACTGACTATGGCTACACCTTC
TRBJ1-1 - TRBV6-1 many CASSRTVNTEAFF TGTGCCAGCAGCAGGACAGTGAACACTGAAGCTTTCTTT
TRBJ1-4 TRBD1 TRBV12-3/TRBV12-4 - CASSMQGAGDEKLFF TGTGCCAGCAGTATGCAGGGGGCGGGCGATGAAAAACTGTTTTTT
TRBJ1-4 - TRBV29-1 - CSVLGAGEKLFF TGCAGCGTTTTAGGGGCCGGTGAAAAACTGTTTTTT
TRBJ2-2 TRBD1 TRBV7-2 few CASSLGQGVDSGELFF TGTGCCAGCAGCCTCGGACAGGGCGTGGATTCCGGGGAGCTGTTTTTT
TRBJ2-7 TRBD2 TRBV3-1 few CASSQTRLAGDEQYF TGTGCCAGCAGCCAAACTCGGCTAGCGGGAGACGAGCAGTACTTC